Listed below are T cell receptor beta chains from one sample, sequenced in a study of blood T cell repertoires in COVID-19. Data came from immunoSEQ multiplex PCR; TCRdb stores just in-frame clones and leaves some out. The sample carries roughly 270,000 clones, approximately 78% recorded once. Sequencing input: PBMCs or T cells enriched from blood (not recorded which). The receptors here all came from a man aged 35 to 55 who had been exposed to COVID-19. The CDR3 runs from the conserved cysteine through the conserved F or W. The D gene is left open where the match is weak. Size is omitted from some rows. Given values are once, few, many or a class for expanded clones.

clone_size j_call v_call d_call cdr3_aa cdr3_nt
. TRBJ1-1 TRBV28 . CASIPGDGEAFF TGTGCCAGCATCCCAGGGGATGGTGAAGCTTTCTTT
. TRBJ1-2 TRBV12-3/TRBV12-4 . CASSFSGVNGYTF TGTGCCAGCAGTTTTTCGGGGGTGAATGGCTACACCTTC
few TRBJ2-4 TRBV25-1 . CASSPQGGAGAKNIQYF TGTGCCAGCAGTCCCCAAGGAGGGGCTGGGGCCAAAAACATTCAGTACTTC
. TRBJ1-5 TRBV3-1/TRBV3-2 . CASSQGAGRQPQHF TGTGCCAGCAGCCAAGGAGCGGGGCGTCAGCCCCAGCATTTT
. TRBJ1-3 TRBV30 . CAQDRGVRAGNTIYF TGTGCCCAGGACCGCGGGGTAAGAGCTGGAAACACCATATATTTT
. TRBJ2-2 TRBV10-3 . CAAASATTNTGELFF TGTGCCGCCGCTAGCGCAACCACAAACACCGGGGAGCTGTTTTTT
few TRBJ2-2 TRBV7-9 . CASNIFGYHLNTGELFF TGTGCCAGCAACATCTTCGGGTACCACTTGAACACCGGGGAGCTGTTTTTT
. TRBJ2-7 TRBV4-1 . CASSQYGGYEQYF TGCGCCAGCAGCCAATACGGGGGCTACGAGCAGTACTTC
. TRBJ1-2 TRBV15 . CATSRVGGIDGYTF TGTGCCACCAGCAGAGTTGGGGGGATCGATGGCTACACCTTC
. TRBJ1-2 TRBV6-5 . CASVNSPRGGGYTF TGTGCCAGCGTTAACAGCCCCCGGGGTGGTGGCTACACCTTC
. TRBJ2-3 TRBV6-6 TRBD1 CASSFGTGGTDTQYF TGTGCCAGCAGTTTCGGGACAGGGGGCACAGATACGCAGTATTTT
few TRBJ2-7 TRBV9 . CASSPGDSGAYEQYF TGTGCCAGCAGCCCCGGGGATAGCGGTGCCTACGAGCAGTACTTC
once TRBJ1-4 TRBV5-1 . CASSSLTLQEKLFF TGCGCCAGCAGCTCTTTAACGCTCCAGGAAAAACTGTTTTTT
. TRBJ2-3 TRBV5-4 TRBD2 CASSSRTREGPQYF TGTGCCAGCAGCTCTCGGACGCGGGAGGGCCCGCAGTATTTT
. TRBJ1-1 TRBV7-9 TRBD1 CASSPQGAPPAEAFF TGTGCCAGCAGCCCTCAGGGGGCTCCCCCTGCTGAAGCTTTCTTT
many TRBJ1-1 TRBV15 . CATSRECEGLNTEAFF TGTGCCACCAGCAGAGAATGCGAGGGCCTGAACACTGAAGCTTTCTTT
. TRBJ2-1 TRBV7-2 . CASSLNARNEQFF TGTGCCAGCAGCTTAAACGCTAGGAATGAGCAGTTCTTC
once TRBJ2-1 TRBV19 . CASSAPGGDKQFF TGTGCCAGTAGTGCCCCAGGTGGGGACAAACAGTTCTTC
. TRBJ2-3 TRBV28 TRBD1 CASSPTGGPSTDTQYF TGTGCCAGCAGTCCTACAGGGGGACCTAGCACAGATACGCAGTATTTT
many TRBJ2-1 TRBV2 TRBD2 CASSLLAGGGNEQFF TGTGCCAGCAGTCTACTAGCGGGAGGGGGCAATGAGCAGTTCTTC
. TRBJ2-2 TRBV12-5 . CASGLLQVGGELFF TGTGCTAGTGGTTTGCTCCAGGTGGGCGGGGAGCTGTTTTTT
. TRBJ1-4 TRBV5-8 TRBD1 CASSPGTGTTNEKLFF TGTGCCAGCAGCCCCGGGACAGGGACAACTAATGAAAAACTGTTTTTT
. TRBJ1-4 TRBV5-1 TRBD1 CASSLRGDREKLFF TGCGCCAGCAGCTTGAGGGGGGACAGGGAAAAACTGTTTTTT
. TRBJ2-1 TRBV12-5 . CASGLGLASPNEQFF TGTGCTAGTGGTTTGGGGCTAGCCTCACCCAATGAGCAGTTCTTC
few TRBJ1-5 TRBV6-5 . CASYEGGMGNQPQHF TGTGCCAGCTACGAGGGCGGAATGGGCAATCAGCCCCAGCATTTT
. TRBJ2-1 TRBV29-1 TRBD1 CSAGDRGQWFFF TGCAGCGCCGGTGACAGGGGACAATGGTTCTTCTTC
. TRBJ2-5 TRBV7-6 . CASSRVWAEETQYF TGTGCCAGCAGCCGCGTTTGGGCTGAAGAGACCCAGTACTTC
. TRBJ1-2 TRBV5-1 TRBD1 CASSQGAGYGYTF TGCGCCAGCAGCCAGGGGGCTGGCTATGGCTACACCTTC
. TRBJ2-7 TRBV5-1 TRBD2 CASSLLWGGHEQYF TGCGCCAGCAGCTTGTTGTGGGGAGGGCACGAGCAGTACTTC
. TRBJ1-5 TRBV10-3 . CAISEDSSNQPQHF TGTGCCATCAGCGAAGACAGTAGCAATCAGCCCCAGCATTTT
. TRBJ2-3 TRBV20-1 TRBD2 CSASIWVLLAERGDTQYF TGCAGTGCTAGTATTTGGGTTCTTCTAGCGGAAAGGGGAGATACGCAGTATTTT